The 21 T cell receptor beta chains in this list originate from one sample, sequenced in a study of T cell repertoires in cytomegalovirus infection. One entry per CDR3 protein, called by TCRdb with MiXCR from the reads. The sample records around 630,000 distinct CDR3 sequences, approximately 24% being singletons. Input material: CD8+ T cells from PBMCs. The receptors were gathered from a human donor in good health (CMV status not recorded). Some clones in this sample may be carry-over from other donors' samples.

The table lists this clonotype with many counts. This chain uses TRBV14 with TRBJ1-6; D gene uncertain. The germline V gene has CDR1 SGHDN and CDR2 FVKESK. V was shortened by 5 bases and J by 7 bases, with 12 bases between the two germline ends. The CDR3 runs to 14 residues. DNA of the CDR3: TGTGCCAGCAGCACCCCGGGGTACAATTCACCCCTCCACTTT. It is translated as CASSTPGYNSPLHF.

This chain links TRBV7-9 with TRBJ2-1; tentative D call: TRBD1 (6 bases). The CDR3 is 18 amino acids. Deletions cut 3 bases from V and 1 base from J, with 19 bases between. CDR1 is SEHNR, CDR2 FQNEAQ, per germline (reference sequence). The DNA for the CDR3 is TGTGCCAGCAGCTTTCCCTCGACAGGCGAGCTTTCCTACAATGAGCAGTTCTTC. This sequence encodes CASSFPSTGELSYNEQFF. Looking up the rest from reference TRBV7-9 and TRBJ2-1 gives the full variable domain: DTGVSQNPRHKITKRGQNVTFRCDPISEHNRLYWYRQTLGQGPEFLTYFQNEAQLEKSRLLSDRFSAERPKGSFSTLEIQRTEQGDSAMYLCASSFPSTGELSYNEQFFGPGTRLTVL.

This sequence joins TRBV28 and TRBJ1-5; D is possibly TRBD1 (5 bases). The germline V gene encodes CDR1 MDHEN and CDR2 SYDVKM. Trimming took off 3 bases at V and 6 bases at J, with 9 bases between the two ends. The CDR3 is 13 amino acids. CDR3 sequence: CASSFGGIQPQHF. In DNA, the CDR3 is TGTGCCAGCAGTTTCGGGGGAATTCAGCCCCAGCATTTT.

V and J are TRBV7-9 and TRBJ2-7; no definite D call. The V gene lost 5 bases and the J gene lost 2 bases, with 13 bases spanning the gap. Germline V lookup: CDR1 SEHNR, CDR2 FQNEAQ (reference sequence). The CDR3 covers 14 residues. The CDR3, as DNA: TGTGCCAGCAGCCCCATGACCGAAACCTACGAGCAGTACTTC. Translation: CASSPMTETYEQYF.

Many counts were recorded for this clonotype. The chain recombines TRBV28 with TRBJ2-7, with TRBD1 identical over 8 bases. Trimming at V came to 3 bases and at J to 2 bases, leaving 6 bases not matched to a gene. CDR3 size: 15 residues. Germline CDR1 reads MDHEN; CDR2 reads SYDVKM. CDR3 nucleotide sequence: TGTGCCAGCAGTTTCTCAGGGGGCGCGCCCTACGAGCAGTACTTC. It encodes CASSFSGGAPYEQYF.

This clonotype was counted only a few times. The chain uses TRBV6-2 or TRBV6-3 and TRBJ2-1; TRBD1 matches at 10 bases. V lost 4 bases and J lost 7; bases outside the gene matches: 7. The germline gives CDR1 MNHEY, CDR2 SVGEGT. CDR3 length: 15 residues. CDR3 residues: CASSFRQGALNEQFF. CDR3 coding DNA: TGTGCCAGCAGTTTCAGACAGGGGGCTTTGAATGAGCAGTTCTTC.

This clonotype was seen at least ten times. This rearrangement joins TRBV6-5 to TRBJ1-6; tentative D call: TRBD1 (6 bases). CDR1 MNHEY and CDR2 SVGAGI come from the germline V gene. Trimming stripped 0 bases from V and 2 bases from J, with 8 bases between. The CDR3 spans 16 residues. The chain's CDR3 is CASSYSKGAYNSPLHF. The CDR3 nucleotides are TGTGCCAGCAGTTACTCGAAGGGGGCCTATAATTCACCCCTCCACTTT.

The chain carries TRBV6-6 and TRBJ2-1; no definite D call. The CDR3 extends over 16 amino acids. V was pared by 2 bases and J by 2 bases, with 13 bases between. CDR1 is MNHNY and CDR2 is SVGAGI in the germline V gene (reference sequence). As DNA, the CDR3 is TGTGCCAGCAGTTACCAGACCTCCGGGCCCTACAATGAGCAGTTCTTC. Translating gives CASSYQTSGPYNEQFF.

The chain combines TRBV4-3 with TRBJ2-1; D is perhaps TRBD2 (7 bases). The V end lost 0 bases, the J end lost 8 bases, and 14 bases lay between the germline ends. The CDR3 runs to 15 residues. Per germline, CDR1 LGHNA and CDR2 YSLEER. CDR3 nucleotide sequence: TGCGCCAGCAGCCAAGATAGGGGGGGAGCGGATGAGCAGTTCTTC. Protein product: CASSQDRGGADEQFF.

There are many counts of this clonotype. Written as DNA, the CDR3 is TGTGCCAGCAGCCCTAGAGGCGAAGGTAATGAGCAGTTCTTC. Its protein product is CASSPRGEGNEQFF. The chain carries TRBV7-2 and TRBJ2-1; no definite D call. Deletions cut 5 bases from V and 7 bases from J, with 15 bases between. Germline V gene data show CDR1 as SGHTA and CDR2 as FQGNSA. The CDR3 has 14 residues.

This clonotype was detected only once. This chain links TRBV7-9 with TRBJ2-7; 7 bases map to TRBD1. The germline gives CDR1 SEHNR, CDR2 FQNEAQ (reference sequence). This CDR3 spans 17 amino acids. V lost 5 bases and J lost 3; bases outside the gene matches: 16. The CDR3: CASSLPLKGTDLYEQYF. The CDR3, as DNA: TGTGCCAGCAGCCTTCCCTTGAAAGGGACAGACCTCTACGAGCAGTACTTC. The full variable domain, completed using reference TRBV7-9 and TRBJ2-7, is DTGVSQNPRHKITKRGQNVTFRCDPISEHNRLYWYRQTLGQGPEFLTYFQNEAQLEKSRLLSDRFSAERPKGSFSTLEIQRTEQGDSAMYLCASSLPLKGTDLYEQYFGPGTRLTVT.

The chain couples TRBV9 to TRBJ2-7; D perhaps matches TRBD1 (5 bases). V lost 0 bases, J lost 5 bases, and 15 bases lay in between. The CDR3 totals 15 residues. Germline CDR1 reads SGDLS; CDR2 reads YYNGEE. Here the CDR3 reads CASSVDGLQGDEQYV. In DNA, the CDR3 is TGTGCCAGCAGCGTAGATGGCCTACAAGGGGACGAGCAGTACGTC.

The chain employs TRBV6-5 and TRBJ2-2; 12 bases line up with TRBD1. V dropped 2 bases and J dropped 6; count of bases not matched to a gene: 4. CDR3 length equals 16 residues. Germline V gene data show CDR1 as MNHEY and CDR2 as SVGAGI. The CDR3 nucleotides are TGTGCCAGCAGTTACGGGACAGGGGGCTTCGCCGGGGAGCTGTTTTTT. Translated, it gives CASSYGTGGFAGELFF.

This clonotype has a handful of counts. The chain employs TRBV4-1 and TRBJ2-1; D is perhaps TRBD1 or TRBD2 (5 bases each). Trimming stripped 3 bases from V and 9 bases from J, with 9 bases between. CDR1 and CDR2 (germline): MGHRA, YSYEKL. There are 12 residues in the CDR3. The CDR3 nucleotides are TGCGCCAGCAGCCAGGCAGGGAGTGAGCAGTTCTTC. As protein: CASSQAGSEQFF.

The chain couples TRBV20-1 to TRBJ1-3; D uncertain. Germline CDR1 and CDR2: DFQATT and SNEGSKA (reference sequence). The CDR3 is 16 residues long. Trimming took 1 base from V and 0 from J, leaving 13 bases between them. The CDR3 bases are TGCAGTGCTAGAGCACAAGTACCCAGCTCTGGAAACACCATATATTTT. It translates to CSARAQVPSSGNTIYF.

J is TRBJ1-2 and V is TRBV7-9; no definite D call. This CDR3 contains 13 residues. Trimming stripped 5 bases from V and 2 bases from J, with 9 bases between. Germline assignment: CDR1 SEHNR and CDR2 FQNEAQ (reference sequence). CDR3 residues: CASSHGSNYGYTF. Written as DNA, the CDR3 is TGTGCCAGCAGCCACGGGTCCAACTATGGCTACACCTTC.

This chain joins TRBV5-6 and TRBJ2-7; a weak D match, TRBD1 (5 bases). Germline CDR1 is SGHDT and CDR2 is YYEEEE. Trimming left V 4 bases short and J 2 bases short, with 13 bases between. The CDR3 runs to 14 residues. In nucleotides, the CDR3 is TGTGCCAGCAGCGCGTACAGGAGCCCCTACGAGCAGTACGTC. It specifies CASSAYRSPYEQYV.

This clonotype was seen more than once but under ten times. The chain is built from TRBV5-1 and TRBJ2-3; D not certain. Germline CDR1 is SGHRS and CDR2 is YFSETQ. This CDR3 spans 15 amino acids. V lost 5 bases and J 1 base, leaving 14 bases between the germline ends. CDR3: CASSFAYLGTDTQYF. DNA for the CDR3: TGCGCCAGCAGTTTCGCATACCTTGGCACAGATACGCAGTATTTT.

This clonotype has just a few counts. The chain is built from TRBV7-2 and TRBJ2-2; 10 positions agree with TRBD1. CDR1 and CDR2 from the germline V gene are SGHTA and FQGNSA. V trimming: 3 bases; J trimming: 4 bases; junction bases outside the gene matches: 2. The CDR3 runs 15 residues. The CDR3 coding sequence is TGTGCCAGCAGCTTTTGGGACAGGGGCACCGGGGAGCTGTTTTTT. Its translation is CASSFWDRGTGELFF.

Concerning this clonotype: The junction and the germline gene differ at one end; a read error may be behind it. The chain uses TRBV11-2 and TRBJ2-3; D is perhaps TRBD1 or TRBD2 (5 bases each). CDR3 size: 16 residues. CDR1 and CDR2 (germline): SGHAT, FQNNGV. This chain's CDR3 is CASTLGWGPGTDTQYF. CDR3 nucleotide sequence: TGTGCCAGCACCTTAGGGTGGGGCCCGGGGACAGATACGCAGTATTTT.

This clonotype has just a few counts. The rearrangement uses TRBV7-9 and TRBJ1-1; no clear D gene. Trimming shortened V by 5 bases and J by 3 bases, and 13 bases separated the two germline ends. The CDR3 runs to 14 residues. Germline V CDR1 and CDR2: SEHNR, FQNEAQ (reference sequence). The CDR3 DNA sequence: TGTGCCAGCAGCCGATACCTCGGGGACACTGAAGCTTTCTTT. This codes for CASSRYLGDTEAFF.